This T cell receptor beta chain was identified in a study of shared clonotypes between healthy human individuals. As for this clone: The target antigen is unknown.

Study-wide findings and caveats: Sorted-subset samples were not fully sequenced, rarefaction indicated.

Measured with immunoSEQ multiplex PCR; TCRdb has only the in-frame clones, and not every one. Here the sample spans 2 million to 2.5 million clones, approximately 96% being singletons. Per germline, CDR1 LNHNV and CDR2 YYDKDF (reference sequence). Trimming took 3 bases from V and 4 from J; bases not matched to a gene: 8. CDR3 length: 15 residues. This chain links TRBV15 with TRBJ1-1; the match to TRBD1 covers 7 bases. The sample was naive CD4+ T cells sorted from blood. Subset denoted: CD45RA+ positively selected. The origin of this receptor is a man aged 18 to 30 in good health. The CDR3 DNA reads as TGTGCCACCAGCAGGGCACAGGGGATGGGCACTGAAGCTTTCTTT. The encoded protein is CATSRAQGMGTEAFF.